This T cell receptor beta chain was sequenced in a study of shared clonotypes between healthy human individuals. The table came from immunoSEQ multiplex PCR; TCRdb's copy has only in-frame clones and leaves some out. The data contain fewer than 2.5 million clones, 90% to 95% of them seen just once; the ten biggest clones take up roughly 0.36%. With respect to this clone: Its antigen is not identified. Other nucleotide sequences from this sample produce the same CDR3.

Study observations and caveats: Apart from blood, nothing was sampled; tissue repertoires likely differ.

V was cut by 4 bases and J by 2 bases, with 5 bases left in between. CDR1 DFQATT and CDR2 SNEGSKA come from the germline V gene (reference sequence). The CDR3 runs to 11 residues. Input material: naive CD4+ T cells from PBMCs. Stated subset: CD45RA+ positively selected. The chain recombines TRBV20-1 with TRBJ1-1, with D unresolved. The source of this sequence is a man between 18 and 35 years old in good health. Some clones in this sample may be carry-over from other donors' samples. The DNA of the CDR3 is TGCAGTGCTAACCGAAACACTGAAGCTTTCTTT. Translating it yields CSANRNTEAFF.